This entry concerns a single TCR beta chain. Its matching antigen is unknown. Assay: immunoSEQ multiplex PCR; the TCRdb copy retains only in-frame clones and omits some. The sample lists 68,000 or so clones; over 70% were seen once. This sample is part of a study of T cell clones after liver transplantation. Study-wide results and caveats: These preliminary findings come from unstandardized post-transplant sampling times.

The source material was CD4+ T cells from blood, sampled before liver transplant. This TCR derives from a human donor who received a liver transplant.

The CDR3 spells CASSFISYEQYF. The DNA for the CDR3 is TGTGCCAGCAGCTTTATCAGCTACGAGCAGTACTTC. The chain employs TRBV7-2 and TRBJ2-7; D remains ambiguous. Germline V gene lookup returns CDR1 SGHTA and CDR2 FQGNSA. Deletions cut 3 bases from V and 3 bases from J, with 6 bases between. The CDR3 is 12 amino acids.